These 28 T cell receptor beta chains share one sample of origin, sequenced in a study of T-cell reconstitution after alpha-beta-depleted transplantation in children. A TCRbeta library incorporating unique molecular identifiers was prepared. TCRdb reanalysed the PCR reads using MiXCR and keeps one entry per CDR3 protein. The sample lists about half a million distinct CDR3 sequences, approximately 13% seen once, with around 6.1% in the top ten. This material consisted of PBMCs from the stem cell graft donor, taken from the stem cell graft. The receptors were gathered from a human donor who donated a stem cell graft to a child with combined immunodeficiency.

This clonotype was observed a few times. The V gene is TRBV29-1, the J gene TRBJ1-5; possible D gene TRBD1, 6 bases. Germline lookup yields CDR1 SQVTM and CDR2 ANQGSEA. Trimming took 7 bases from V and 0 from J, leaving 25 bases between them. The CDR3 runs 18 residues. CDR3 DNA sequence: TGCAGCGAGGGGGGCCATGGTGGATTTGGCTTTAGCAATCAGCCCCAGCATTTT. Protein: CSEGGHGGFGFSNQPQHF.

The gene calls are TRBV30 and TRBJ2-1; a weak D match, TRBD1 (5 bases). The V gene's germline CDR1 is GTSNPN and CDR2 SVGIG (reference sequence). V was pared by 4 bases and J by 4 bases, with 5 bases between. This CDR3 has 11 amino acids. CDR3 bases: TGTGCCTGGACAGGGTACAATGAGCAGTTCTTC. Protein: CAWTGYNEQFF. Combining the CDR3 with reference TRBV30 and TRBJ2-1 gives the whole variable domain SQTIHQWPATLVQPVGSPLSLECTVEGTSNPNLYWYRQAAGRGLQLLFYSVGIGQISSEVPQNLSASRPQDRQFILSSKKLLLSDSGFYLCAWTGYNEQFFGPGTRLTVL.

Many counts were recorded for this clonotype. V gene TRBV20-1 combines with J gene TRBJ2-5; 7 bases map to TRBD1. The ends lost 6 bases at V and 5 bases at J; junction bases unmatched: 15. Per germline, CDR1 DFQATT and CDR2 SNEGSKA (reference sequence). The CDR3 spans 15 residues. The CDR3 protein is CSAPRSTGFQETQYF. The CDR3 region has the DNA TGCAGTGCCCCAAGGTCGACAGGGTTTCAGGAGACCCAGTACTTC.

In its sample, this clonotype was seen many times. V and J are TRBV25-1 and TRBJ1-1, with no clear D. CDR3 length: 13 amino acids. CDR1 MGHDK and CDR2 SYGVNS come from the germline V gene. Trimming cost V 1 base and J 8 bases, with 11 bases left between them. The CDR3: CASSEWQGVEAFF. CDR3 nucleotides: TGTGCCAGCAGTGAATGGCAAGGTGTGGAAGCTTTCTTT.

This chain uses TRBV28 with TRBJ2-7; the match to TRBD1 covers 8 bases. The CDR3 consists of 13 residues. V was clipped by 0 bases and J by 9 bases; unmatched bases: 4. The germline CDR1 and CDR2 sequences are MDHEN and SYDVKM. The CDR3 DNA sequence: TGTGCCAGCAGTTTATGGGACAGGGCGGTGCAGTACTTC. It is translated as CASSLWDRAVQYF.

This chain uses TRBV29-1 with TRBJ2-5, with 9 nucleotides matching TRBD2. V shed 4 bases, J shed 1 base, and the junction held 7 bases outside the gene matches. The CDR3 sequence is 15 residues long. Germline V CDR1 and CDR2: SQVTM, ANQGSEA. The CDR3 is CSVALGGGAQETQYF. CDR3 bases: TGCAGCGTTGCCCTTGGCGGGGGGGCCCAAGAGACCCAGTACTTC.

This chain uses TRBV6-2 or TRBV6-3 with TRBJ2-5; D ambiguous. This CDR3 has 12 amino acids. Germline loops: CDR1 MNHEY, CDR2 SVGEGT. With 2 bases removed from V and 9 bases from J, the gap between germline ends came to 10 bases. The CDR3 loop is CASSYPAVAQYF. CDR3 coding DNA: TGTGCCAGCAGTTACCCGGCTGTGGCCCAGTACTTC.

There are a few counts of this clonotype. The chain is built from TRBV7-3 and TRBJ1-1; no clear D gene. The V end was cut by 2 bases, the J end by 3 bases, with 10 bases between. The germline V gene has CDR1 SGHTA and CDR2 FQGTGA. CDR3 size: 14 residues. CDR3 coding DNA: TGTGCCAGCAGCTTAGGGGTGCGGTACACTGAAGCTTTCTTT. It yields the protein CASSLGVRYTEAFF.

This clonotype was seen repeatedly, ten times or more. The DNA for the CDR3 is TGCGCCAGCAGCTTGGGGGCCGCCTACAATGAGCAGTTCTTC. Protein product: CASSLGAAYNEQFF. V and J are TRBV5-1 and TRBJ2-1; D unresolved. The germline V gene has CDR1 SGHRS and CDR2 YFSETQ. The CDR3 is 14 amino acids. Deletions cut 0 bases from V and 2 bases from J, with 6 bases between.

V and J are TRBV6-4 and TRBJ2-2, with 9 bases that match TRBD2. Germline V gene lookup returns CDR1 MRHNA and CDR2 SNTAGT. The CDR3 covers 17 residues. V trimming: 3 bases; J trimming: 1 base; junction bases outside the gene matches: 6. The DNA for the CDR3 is TGTGCCAGCAGTGAGGGTAGCGGGGGCCAGAACACCGGGGAGCTGTTTTTT. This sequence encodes CASSEGSGGQNTGELFF.

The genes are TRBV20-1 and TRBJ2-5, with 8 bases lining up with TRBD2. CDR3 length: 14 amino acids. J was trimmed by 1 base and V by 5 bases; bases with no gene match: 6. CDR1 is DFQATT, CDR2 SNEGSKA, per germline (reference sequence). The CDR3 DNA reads TGCAGTGCTGGGGGGCTAGCGGGCCAAGAGACCCAGTACTTC. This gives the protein CSAGGLAGQETQYF.

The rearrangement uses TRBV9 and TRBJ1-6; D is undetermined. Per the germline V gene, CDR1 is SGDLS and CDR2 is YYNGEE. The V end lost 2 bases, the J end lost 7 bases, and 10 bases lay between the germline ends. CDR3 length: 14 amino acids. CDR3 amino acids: CASSVEDKNSPLHF. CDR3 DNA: TGTGCCAGCAGCGTTGAGGATAAGAATTCACCCCTCCACTTT.

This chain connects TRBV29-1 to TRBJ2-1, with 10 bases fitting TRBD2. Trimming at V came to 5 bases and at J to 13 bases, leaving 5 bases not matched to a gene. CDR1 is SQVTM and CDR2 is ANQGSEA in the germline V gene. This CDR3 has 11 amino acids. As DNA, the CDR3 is TGCAGCGTTCGAGCGGGAGGGACTCAGTTCTTC. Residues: CSVRAGGTQFF.

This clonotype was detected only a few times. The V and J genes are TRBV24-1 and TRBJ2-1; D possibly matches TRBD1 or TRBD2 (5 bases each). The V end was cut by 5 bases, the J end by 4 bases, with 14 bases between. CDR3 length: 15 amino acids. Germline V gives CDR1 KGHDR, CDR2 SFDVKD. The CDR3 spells CATSVGEGRYNEQFF. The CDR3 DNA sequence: TGTGCCACCAGTGTGGGAGAGGGGCGTTACAATGAGCAGTTCTTC.

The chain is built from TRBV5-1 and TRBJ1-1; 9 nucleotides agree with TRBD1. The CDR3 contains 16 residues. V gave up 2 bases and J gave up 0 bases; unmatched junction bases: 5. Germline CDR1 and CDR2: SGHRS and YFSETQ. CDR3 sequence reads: CASSLQGAGMNTEAFF. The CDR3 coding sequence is TGCGCCAGCAGCTTACAGGGGGCAGGGATGAACACTGAAGCTTTCTTT. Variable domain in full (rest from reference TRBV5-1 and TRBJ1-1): KAGVTQTPRYLIKTRGQQVTLSCSPISGHRSVSWYQQTPGQGLQFLFEYFSETQRNKGNFPGRFSGRQFSNSRSEMNVSTLELGDSALYLCASSLQGAGMNTEAFFGQGTRLTVV.

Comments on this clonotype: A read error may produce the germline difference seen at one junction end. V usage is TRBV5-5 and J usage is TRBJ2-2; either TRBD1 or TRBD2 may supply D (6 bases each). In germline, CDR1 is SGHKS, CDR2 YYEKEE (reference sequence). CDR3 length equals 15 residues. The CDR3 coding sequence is TGTGCCAGCAGCCCCCGGACAGAGAACACCGGGGGGCTGTTTTTT. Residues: CASSPRTENTGGLFF.

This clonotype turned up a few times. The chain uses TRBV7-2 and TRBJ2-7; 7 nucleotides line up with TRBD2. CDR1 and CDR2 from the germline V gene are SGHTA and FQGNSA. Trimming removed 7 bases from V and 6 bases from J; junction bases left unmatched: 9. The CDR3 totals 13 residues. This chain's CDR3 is CASTGRELSEQYF. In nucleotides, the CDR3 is TGTGCCAGCACGGGGCGGGAGTTAAGCGAGCAGTACTTC.

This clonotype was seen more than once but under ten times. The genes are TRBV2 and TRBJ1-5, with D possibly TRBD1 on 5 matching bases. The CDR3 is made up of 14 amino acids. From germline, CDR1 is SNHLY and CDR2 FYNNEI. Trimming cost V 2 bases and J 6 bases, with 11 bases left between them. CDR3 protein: CASSEQGEGQPQHF. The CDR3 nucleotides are TGTGCCAGCAGTGAACAAGGGGAAGGTCAGCCCCAGCATTTT.

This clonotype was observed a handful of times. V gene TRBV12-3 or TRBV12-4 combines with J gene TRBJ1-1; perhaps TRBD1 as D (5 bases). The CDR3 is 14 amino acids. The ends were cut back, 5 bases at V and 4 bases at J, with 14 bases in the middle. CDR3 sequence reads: CASSPQGAGTEAFF. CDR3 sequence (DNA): TGTGCCAGCAGTCCACAAGGGGCGGGCACTGAAGCTTTCTTT.

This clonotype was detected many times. The CDR3 reads CASSRGGLNEQFF. The CDR3 DNA reads TGTGCCAGCAGCCGTGGAGGGTTAAATGAGCAGTTCTTC. The chain carries TRBV27 and TRBJ2-1, with D maybe TRBD2 (6 bases). The CDR3 has 13 amino acids. Germline V lookup: CDR1 MNHEY, CDR2 SMNVEV (reference sequence). The V gene lost 6 bases and the J gene lost 7 bases, with 13 bases spanning the gap.

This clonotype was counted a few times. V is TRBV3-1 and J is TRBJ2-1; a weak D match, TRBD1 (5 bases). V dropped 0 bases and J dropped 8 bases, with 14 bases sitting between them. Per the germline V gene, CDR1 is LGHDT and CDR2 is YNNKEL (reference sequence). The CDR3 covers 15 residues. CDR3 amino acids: CASSQDLPGLDEQFF. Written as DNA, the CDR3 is TGTGCCAGCAGCCAAGATTTACCAGGGTTGGATGAGCAGTTCTTC.

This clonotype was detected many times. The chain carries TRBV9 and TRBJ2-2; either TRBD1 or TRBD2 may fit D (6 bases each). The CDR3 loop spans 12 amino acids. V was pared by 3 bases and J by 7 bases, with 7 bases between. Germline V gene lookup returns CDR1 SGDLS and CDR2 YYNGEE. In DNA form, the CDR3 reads TGTGCCAGCAGCGAGGGGGGCGGGGAGCTGTTTTTT. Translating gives CASSEGGGELFF.

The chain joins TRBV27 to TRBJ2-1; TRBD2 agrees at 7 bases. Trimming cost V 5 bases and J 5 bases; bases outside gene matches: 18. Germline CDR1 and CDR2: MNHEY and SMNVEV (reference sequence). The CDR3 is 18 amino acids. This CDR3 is CASSQSGTITGIHNEQFF. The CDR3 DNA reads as TGTGCCAGCAGTCAATCCGGGACTATCACTGGGATACACAATGAGCAGTTCTTC.

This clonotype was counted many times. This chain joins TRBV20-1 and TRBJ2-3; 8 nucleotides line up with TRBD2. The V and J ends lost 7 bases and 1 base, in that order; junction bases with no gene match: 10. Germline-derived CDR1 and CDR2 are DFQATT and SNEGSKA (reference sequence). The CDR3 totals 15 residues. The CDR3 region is CSVQRGREGTDTQYF. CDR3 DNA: TGCAGTGTTCAGAGAGGGCGGGAGGGCACAGATACGCAGTATTTT.

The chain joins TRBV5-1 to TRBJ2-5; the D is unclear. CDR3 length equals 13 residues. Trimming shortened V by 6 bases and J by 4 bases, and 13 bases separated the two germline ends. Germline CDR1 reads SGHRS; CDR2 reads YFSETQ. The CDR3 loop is CASTWNGGETQYF. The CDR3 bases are TGCGCCAGCACCTGGAACGGTGGAGAGACCCAGTACTTC.

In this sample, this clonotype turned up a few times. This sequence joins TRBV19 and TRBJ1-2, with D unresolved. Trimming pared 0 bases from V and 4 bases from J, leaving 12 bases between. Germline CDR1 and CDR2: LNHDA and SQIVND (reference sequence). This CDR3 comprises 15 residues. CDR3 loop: CASSIDGRNLYGYTF. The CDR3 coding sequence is TGTGCCAGTAGTATAGATGGACGGAACCTCTATGGCTACACCTTC.

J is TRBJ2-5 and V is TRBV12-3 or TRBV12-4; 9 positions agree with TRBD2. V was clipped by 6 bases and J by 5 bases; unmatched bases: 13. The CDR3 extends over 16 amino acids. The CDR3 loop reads CASSPGGGGAFETQYF. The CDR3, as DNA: TGTGCCAGCAGCCCGGGGGGCGGGGGGGCCTTCGAGACCCAGTACTTC.

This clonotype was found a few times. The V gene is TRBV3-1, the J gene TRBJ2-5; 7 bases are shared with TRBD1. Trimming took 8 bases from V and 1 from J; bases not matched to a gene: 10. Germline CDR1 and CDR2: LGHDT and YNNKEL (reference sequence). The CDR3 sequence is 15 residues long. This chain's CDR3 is CASLRTGEPQETQYF. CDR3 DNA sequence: TGTGCCAGCCTAAGGACAGGAGAGCCCCAAGAGACCCAGTACTTC.